The 24 T cell receptor beta chains below were found in one sample sequenced in a study of blood T cell repertoires in COVID-19. Sequencing was performed with immunoSEQ multiplex PCR; in TCRdb, only in-frame clones are kept and a portion is missing. This table has 200,000 to 250,000 clones, 84% appearing once. The sequencing input was peripheral blood. Receptors originate from a middle-aged man with active or convalescent COVID-19.

This chain joins TRBV27 and TRBJ2-7; 8 bases agree with TRBD1. J was trimmed by 2 bases and V by 4 bases; bases with no gene match: 4. In germline, CDR1 is MNHEY, CDR2 SMNVEV (reference sequence). This CDR3 has 14 residues. The CDR3 DNA sequence: TGTGCCAGCAGTTCGACAGGGGCGGCCTACGAGCAGTACTTC. It codes for CASSSTGAAYEQYF.

The rearrangement uses TRBV28 and TRBJ2-7; 11 bases agree with TRBD2. Losses at the gene ends were 4 bases for V and 2 bases for J; bases not matched to a gene: 7. The CDR3 runs to 16 residues. Germline lookup yields CDR1 MDHEN and CDR2 SYDVKM. CDR3 nucleotide sequence: TGTGCCAGCAGTTCTTCCGGGACTAGCGGTACCTACGAGCAGTACTTC. As protein: CASSSSGTSGTYEQYF.

This chain joins TRBV5-8 and TRBJ1-4; D possibly corresponds to TRBD1 (6 bases). V was cut by 1 base and J by 8 bases, with 18 bases left in between. The CDR3 spans 16 residues. The germline V gene has CDR1 SGHTS and CDR2 YDEGEE. The CDR3 spells CASSLWIGQGFEKLFF. The CDR3 nucleotides read TGTGCCAGCAGCTTGTGGATCGGGCAGGGGTTCGAAAAACTGTTTTTT.

This clone showed up just a few times. The chain employs TRBV3-1 (or the pseudogene TRBV3-2) and TRBJ2-3; the D gene is possibly TRBD1 (5 bases). Per the germline V gene, CDR1 is LGHDT and CDR2 is YNNKEL (reference sequence). Deletions cut 4 bases from V and 3 bases from J, with 8 bases between. The CDR3 is 13 amino acids. CDR3 nucleotides: TGTGCCAGCAGCCCCCCAGGGACAGATACGCAGTATTTT. This encodes CASSPPGTDTQYF.

V is TRBV6-2 or TRBV6-3 and J is TRBJ2-7, with 8 bases that match TRBD2. The ends lost 0 bases at V and 3 bases at J; junction bases unmatched: 4. The CDR3 covers 15 residues. Looked up from germline, CDR1 is MNHEY and CDR2 is SVGEGT. The CDR3 sequence: CASSYSGTRSYEQYF. For the CDR3, the DNA is TGTGCCAGCAGTTACTCCGGGACTAGGAGCTACGAGCAGTACTTC.

The V call is TRBV5-6, the J call TRBJ2-1; 12 bases line up with TRBD2. This CDR3 spans 16 amino acids. With 4 bases clipped from V and 4 bases from J, the junction kept 6 bases outside the gene matches. Germline assignment: CDR1 SGHDT and CDR2 YYEEEE. CDR3 DNA: TGTGCCAGCAGCCGACGGACTAGCGGGGTGTACAATGAGCAGTTCTTC. Translating it yields CASSRRTSGVYNEQFF.

The chain links TRBV30 to TRBJ2-1, with D maybe TRBD2 (5 bases). Trimming removed 8 bases from V and 4 bases from J, with 15 bases in between. The CDR3 contains 13 residues. Germline V CDR1 and CDR2: GTSNPN, SVGIG (reference sequence). The CDR3 DNA sequence: TGTGCCCGTCGGGTTGGGGAGTACAATGAGCAGTTCTTC. Protein: CARRVGEYNEQFF.

The rearrangement uses TRBV7-3 and TRBJ1-1; D is ambiguous. The V end lost 1 base, the J end lost 1 base, and 4 bases lay between the germline ends. The CDR3 totals 13 residues. Per germline, CDR1 SGHTA and CDR2 FQGTGA. CDR3 DNA: TGTGCCAGCAGCTTAAGTCAGAACACTGAAGCTTTCTTT. This encodes CASSLSQNTEAFF.

The genes are TRBV18 and TRBJ2-1; D unresolved. V was clipped by 6 bases and J by 1 base, with 16 bases between them. Germline CDR1 is KGHSH and CDR2 is LQKENI. The CDR3 is made up of 16 amino acids. The CDR3 reads CASSHPVARSYNEQFF. CDR3 nucleotide sequence: TGTGCCAGCTCGCATCCCGTGGCCCGATCCTACAATGAGCAGTTCTTC.

CDR3 loop: CASSDAGDTQYF. In DNA, the CDR3 is TGTGCCAGCAGCGACGCGGGGGATACGCAGTATTTT. The chain recombines TRBV11-2 with TRBJ2-3, with D perhaps TRBD2 (6 bases). Looked up from germline, CDR1 is SGHAT and CDR2 is FQNNGV. The CDR3 sequence is 12 residues long. Trimming removed 5 bases at V and 6 bases at J, with 9 bases between.

Written as DNA, the CDR3 is TGTGCCAGCAGTTTGGGGGCCGCGACGGAAAAACTGTTTTTT. Encoded protein: CASSLGAATEKLFF. The chain links TRBV28 to TRBJ1-4, with D tentatively TRBD1 (6 bases). The length of the CDR3 is 14 residues. V lost 3 bases, J lost 8 bases, and 13 bases lay in between. CDR1 is MDHEN, CDR2 SYDVKM, per germline.

The chain has TRBV18 and TRBJ2-7, with TRBD1 matching 9 bases. The germline gives CDR1 KGHSH, CDR2 LQKENI. V shed 3 bases and J 0 bases; nucleotides not matched to a gene: 3. This CDR3 is built from 15 residues. The CDR3 here is CASSPGGQGSYEQYF. CDR3 coding DNA: TGTGCCAGCTCACCCGGGGGACAGGGCTCCTACGAGCAGTACTTC.

This clone was observed a few times. V gene TRBV7-8 combines with J gene TRBJ1-5; 10 nucleotides line up with TRBD1. J lost 2 bases, V lost 5 bases, and 9 bases had no gene match. There are 17 residues in the CDR3. Germline CDR1 SGHVS, CDR2 FQNEAQ. CDR3 protein: CASSPRDRGVGNQPQHF. DNA of the CDR3: TGTGCCAGCAGCCCTAGGGACAGGGGCGTGGGCAATCAGCCCCAGCATTTT.

V gene TRBV5-4 combines with J gene TRBJ2-7; 16 nucleotides line up with TRBD2. The CDR3 totals 16 residues. CDR1 and CDR2 from the germline V gene are SGHNT and YYREEE (reference sequence). Germline trimming cut 4 bases from V and 5 bases from J; bases unmatched to any gene: 6. CDR3 region: CASSPGTSGRADEQYF. The CDR3 nucleotides read TGTGCCAGCAGCCCCGGGACTAGCGGGAGGGCCGACGAGCAGTACTTC.

This chain links TRBV1 with TRBJ2-7; TRBD1, the table's D call, was not compared with the DNA. TRBV1 is recorded as a pseudogene. The CDR3 contains 17 residues. DNA for the CDR3: TGCACCAGCAGCGAAAACAGGGGGCGCGCACAGGCCTACGAGCAGTACGTC. This sequence encodes CTSSENRGRAQAYEQYV.

Only one count was recorded for this clone. This chain connects TRBV5-1 to TRBJ1-3, with no clear D. CDR3 length: 15 amino acids. Germline V gene sequence: CDR1 SGHRS, CDR2 YFSETQ. Between the trimmed V and J ends, which lost 4 bases and 8 bases, there was a span of 19 bases. The CDR3 spells CASSPGAGSRDTIYF. The CDR3 nucleotides are TGCGCCAGCAGCCCGGGTGCGGGGTCTCGAGACACCATATATTTT.

V and J are TRBV27 and TRBJ1-2; D may be TRBD1 (5 bases). This CDR3 region has 12 residues. Germline assignment: CDR1 MNHEY and CDR2 SMNVEV (reference sequence). The germline V and J ends were trimmed by 6 bases and 8 bases, with 13 bases remaining between them. CDR3 DNA: TGTGCCAGCAGGGCAGGGCTCTGGGGCTACACCTTC. This codes for CASRAGLWGYTF.

The rearrangement uses TRBV23-1 and TRBJ1-4, with TRBD1 matching 8 bases. TRBV23-1 falls under the ORF class, with uncertain function. The CDR3 contains 18 residues. J was trimmed by 2 bases and V by 8 bases; bases with no gene match: 16. CDR3 amino acids: CASATDRVSSLTNEKLFF. The CDR3 DNA is TGCGCCAGCGCAACGGACAGGGTAAGCAGTCTCACTAATGAAAAACTGTTTTTT.

This clone was seen once. The chain employs TRBV6-1 and TRBJ2-7, with 10 bases that match TRBD2. V gave up 4 bases and J gave up 2 bases; unmatched junction bases: 8. The CDR3 runs 16 residues. Per germline, CDR1 MNHNS and CDR2 SASEGT. The CDR3 DNA follows: TGTGCCAGCAGTGCCGCCGGGACTAGCGACCCCTACGAGCAGTACTTC. Translated, it gives CASSAAGTSDPYEQYF.

This rearrangement joins TRBV19 to TRBJ1-2; 7 nucleotides match TRBD1. In germline, CDR1 is LNHDA, CDR2 SQIVND (reference sequence). The CDR3 is made up of 15 amino acids. V was clipped by 2 bases and J by 4 bases; unmatched bases: 7. This CDR3 is CASSITWTGAYGYTF. CDR3 in DNA: TGTGCCAGTAGTATAACCTGGACAGGCGCCTATGGCTACACCTTC.

This clone was picked up one time. This chain connects TRBV19 to TRBJ1-5, with D tentatively TRBD1 (5 bases). Per the germline V gene, CDR1 is LNHDA and CDR2 is SQIVND (reference sequence). There are 14 residues in the CDR3. The V gene lost 3 bases and the J gene lost 4 bases, with 10 bases spanning the gap. The CDR3: CASSIVAGNQPQHF. The CDR3 DNA sequence: TGTGCCAGTAGTATCGTGGCAGGGAATCAGCCCCAGCATTTT.

The chain has TRBV6-5 and TRBJ2-2; D remains unclear. The CDR3 runs 15 residues. V lost 6 bases, J lost 2 bases, and 13 bases lay in between. Looked up from germline, CDR1 is MNHEY and CDR2 is SVGAGI. As DNA, the CDR3 is TGTGCCAGCAGGGTGGGCCTGTCAAACACCGGGGAGCTGTTTTTT. Translating it yields CASRVGLSNTGELFF.

The gene calls are TRBV9 and TRBJ1-6; possible D gene TRBD1, 5 bases. This CDR3 spans 14 amino acids. The germline V gene encodes CDR1 SGDLS and CDR2 YYNGEE. Trimming left V 3 bases short and J 4 bases short, with 8 bases between. The CDR3, as DNA: TGTGCCAGCAGCGCCACAGGTTATAATTCACCCCTCCACTTT. Amino acids: CASSATGYNSPLHF. Using reference TRBV9 and TRBJ1-6 for the parts outside the CDR3, the full variable domain is DSGVTQTPKHLITATGQRVTLRCSPRSGDLSVYWYQQSLDQGLQFLIQYYNGEERAKGNILERFSAQQFPDLHSELNLSSLELGDSALYFCASSATGYNSPLHFGNGTRLTVT.

The chain joins TRBV7-6 to TRBJ2-7, with D tentatively TRBD1 (5 bases). Between the trimmed V and J ends, which lost 5 bases and 0 bases, there was a span of 8 bases. The germline CDR1 and CDR2 sequences are SGHVS and FNYEAQ. This CDR3 is built from 13 residues. The CDR3 reads CASSTTGSYEQYF. CDR3 coding DNA: TGTGCCAGCAGCACCACAGGCTCCTACGAGCAGTACTTC. The variable domain in full, completed from reference TRBV7-6 and TRBJ2-7, reads GAGVSQSPRYKVTKRGQDVALRCDPISGHVSLYWYRQALGQGPEFLTYFNYEAQQDKSGLPNDRFSAERPEGSISTLTIQRTEQRDSAMYRCASSTTGSYEQYFGPGTRLTVT.